This T cell receptor beta chain was found in a study of cytomegalovirus exposure and HLA in healthy donors. Turning to the study itself: The same platform was used for the 120 validation repertoires and the 600 to 700 first-cohort repertoires, a later analysis reported.

The table came from immunoSEQ multiplex PCR; TCRdb's copy has only in-frame clones and leaves some out. The top ten clones hold 0.6% to 0.85% of a sample with 92,000 or so clones, about 96% of them seen once. Worth noting for this clone: Its antigen is still unknown.

The CDR3 has 13 amino acids. Germline V CDR1 and CDR2: MNHNY, SVGAGI (reference sequence). V lost 2 bases to trimming and J lost 11 bases, with 13 bases between them. Study-level findings and limits: Researchers counted approximately 160 TCR beta chains as cytomegalovirus-associated. High specificity and sensitivity for cytomegalovirus status were reported for the classifier.

Sequenced input: PBMCs. This chain joins TRBV6-6 and TRBJ1-5, with D uncertain. This receptor was identified in a young man in good health and CMV-seronegative. The CDR3 DNA is TGTGCCAGCAGTTACGGGGAGGCCCCGACCCAGCATTTT. This encodes CASSYGEAPTQHF.